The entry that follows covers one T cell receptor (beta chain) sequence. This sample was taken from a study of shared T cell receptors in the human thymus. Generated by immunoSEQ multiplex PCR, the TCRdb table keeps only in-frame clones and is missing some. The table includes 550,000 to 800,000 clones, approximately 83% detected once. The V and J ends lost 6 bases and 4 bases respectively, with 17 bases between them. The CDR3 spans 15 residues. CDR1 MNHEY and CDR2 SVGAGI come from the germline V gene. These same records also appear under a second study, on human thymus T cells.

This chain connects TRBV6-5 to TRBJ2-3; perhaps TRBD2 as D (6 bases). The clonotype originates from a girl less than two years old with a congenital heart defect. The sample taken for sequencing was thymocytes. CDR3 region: CASSPGTSEPDTQYF. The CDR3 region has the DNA TGTGCCAGCAGCCCCGGGACTTCAGAGCCAGATACGCAGTATTTT.